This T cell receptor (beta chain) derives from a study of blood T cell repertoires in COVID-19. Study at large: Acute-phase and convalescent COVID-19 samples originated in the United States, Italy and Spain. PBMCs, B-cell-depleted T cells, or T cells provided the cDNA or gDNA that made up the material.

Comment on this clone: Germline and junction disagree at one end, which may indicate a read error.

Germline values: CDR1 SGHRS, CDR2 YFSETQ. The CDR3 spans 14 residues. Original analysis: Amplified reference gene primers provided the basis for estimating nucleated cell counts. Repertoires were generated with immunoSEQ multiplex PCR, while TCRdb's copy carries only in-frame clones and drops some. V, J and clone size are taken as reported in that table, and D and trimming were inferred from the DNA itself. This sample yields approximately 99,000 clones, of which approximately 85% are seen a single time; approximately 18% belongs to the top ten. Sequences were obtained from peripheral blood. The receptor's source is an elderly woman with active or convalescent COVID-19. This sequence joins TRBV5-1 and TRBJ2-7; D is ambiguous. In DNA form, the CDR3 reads TGTGCCAGCAGTTCTCTACCGTCCTTTGCCGAGCAGTACTTC. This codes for CASSSLPSFAEQYF.